This T cell receptor (beta chain) is from a study of cytomegalovirus exposure and HLA in healthy donors. Study at large: Genetic ancestry analysis placed about 76% of the 398 donors that were genotyped in the Caucasian-associated cluster.

Amplification used 60 Vbeta primers and 13 Jbeta primers. Profiling relied on immunoSEQ multiplex PCR, and the TCRdb table lists in-frame clones only, not all of them. Recorded for this sample: about 140,000 clones. The CDR3 consists of 12 residues. Germline assignment: CDR1 SNHLY and CDR2 FYNNEI. The V gene lost 8 bases and the J gene lost 1 base, with 9 bases spanning the gap. The sequenced sample consisted of PBMCs. This sequence originates from a male donor in good health and CMV-seronegative. J is TRBJ2-7 and V is TRBV2, with D possibly matching TRBD1 (6 bases). The CDR3 is CASQDSSYEQYF. DNA for the CDR3: TGTGCCAGCCAGGACAGTTCCTACGAGCAGTACTTC.